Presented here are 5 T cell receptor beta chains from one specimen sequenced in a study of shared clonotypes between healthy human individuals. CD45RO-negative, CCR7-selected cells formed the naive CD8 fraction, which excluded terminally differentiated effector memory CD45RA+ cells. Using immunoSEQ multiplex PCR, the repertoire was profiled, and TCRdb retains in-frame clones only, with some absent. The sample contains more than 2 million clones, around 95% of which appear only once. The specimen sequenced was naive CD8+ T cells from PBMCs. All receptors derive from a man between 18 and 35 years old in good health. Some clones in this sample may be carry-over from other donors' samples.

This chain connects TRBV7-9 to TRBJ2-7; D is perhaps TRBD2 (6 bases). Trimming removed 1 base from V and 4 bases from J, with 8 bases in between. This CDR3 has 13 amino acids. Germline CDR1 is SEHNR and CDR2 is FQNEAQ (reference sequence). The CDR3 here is CASSLELAYEQYF. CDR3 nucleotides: TGTGCCAGCAGCTTAGAGCTAGCGTACGAGCAGTACTTC.

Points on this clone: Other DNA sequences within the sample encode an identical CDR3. The CDR3 nucleotides read TGTGCCAGCAGCCTCGCGTTCGACGAGCAGTACTTC. This sequence encodes CASSLAFDEQYF. The V gene is TRBV7-9, the J gene TRBJ2-7; D is undetermined. The CDR3 extends over 12 amino acids. V was shortened by 5 bases and J by 5 bases, with 10 bases between the two germline ends. Germline lookup yields CDR1 SEHNR and CDR2 FQNEAQ (reference sequence).

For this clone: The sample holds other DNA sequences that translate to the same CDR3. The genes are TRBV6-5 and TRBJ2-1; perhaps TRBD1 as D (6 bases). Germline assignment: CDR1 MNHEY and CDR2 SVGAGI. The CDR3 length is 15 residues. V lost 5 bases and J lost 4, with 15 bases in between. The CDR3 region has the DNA TGTGCCAGCAGTCCTCGGGTAGGGGGATACAATGAGCAGTTCTTC. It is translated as CASSPRVGGYNEQFF.

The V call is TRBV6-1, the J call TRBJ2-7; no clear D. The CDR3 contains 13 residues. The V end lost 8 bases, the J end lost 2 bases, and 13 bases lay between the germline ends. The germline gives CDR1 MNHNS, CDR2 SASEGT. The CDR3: CASVFMPTYEQYF. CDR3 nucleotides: TGTGCCAGCGTTTTTATGCCAACCTACGAGCAGTACTTC.

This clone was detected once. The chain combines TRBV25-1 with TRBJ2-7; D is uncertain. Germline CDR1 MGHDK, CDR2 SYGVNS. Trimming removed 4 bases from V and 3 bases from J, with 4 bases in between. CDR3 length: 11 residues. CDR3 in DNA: TGTGCCAGCAGTGTTTTCTACGAGCAGTACTTC. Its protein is CASSVFYEQYF.